These T cell receptor beta chains were read from a single sample in a study of CD8+CD57+ T cells in acquired aplastic anemia. TCRdb passed the reads through MiXCR, listing each CDR3 protein once. The sample holds 200,000 to 250,000 distinct CDR3 sequences, under 65% seen once. Sample: sorted CD4+, CD8+, or CD8+CD57+ T cells (not recorded which) from PBMCs. The receptors stem from a human donor in good health. Both conserved end residues are part of each CDR3. The D gene is left open where the match is weak. A row's size may be missing; if present it is once, few, many or a size class.

V gene: TRBV19; D gene: TRBD1; J gene: TRBJ2-7; clone size: .; CDR3 protein: CASRGQGNPEQYF; CDR3 DNA: TGTGCCAGTAGGGGACAGGGTAATCCCGAGCAGTACTTC
V gene: TRBV29-1; D gene: .; J gene: TRBJ2-3; clone size: .; CDR3 protein: CSVEDRPQYF; CDR3 DNA: TGCAGCGTTGAAGATCGCCCGCAGTATTTT
V gene: TRBV9; D gene: TRBD1; J gene: TRBJ1-6; clone size: .; CDR3 protein: CASNYEGQGRSPLHF; CDR3 DNA: TGTGCCAGCAACTATGAAGGACAGGGCAGATCACCCCTCCACTTT
V gene: TRBV20-1; D gene: TRBD2; J gene: TRBJ2-1; clone size: .; CDR3 protein: CSASYEGLAGSNHF; CDR3 DNA: TGCAGTGCTAGTTATGAAGGACTAGCGGGCTCCAACCACTTC
V gene: TRBV12-3/TRBV12-4; D gene: .; J gene: TRBJ1-6; clone size: once; CDR3 protein: CASSSRTENSPLHF; CDR3 DNA: TGTGCCAGCAGCTCCCGTACAGAAAATTCACCCCTCCACTTT
V gene: TRBV15; D gene: TRBD2; J gene: TRBJ2-5; clone size: once; CDR3 protein: CATSRGSSGVQETQYF; CDR3 DNA: TGTGCCACCAGCAGAGGTTCTAGCGGAGTGCAAGAGACCCAGTACTTC
V gene: TRBV25-1; D gene: .; J gene: TRBJ2-7; clone size: .; CDR3 protein: CASRDRYEQYF; CDR3 DNA: TGTGCCAGCAGGGACAGATACGAGCAGTACTTC
V gene: TRBV9; D gene: TRBD2; J gene: TRBJ2-1; clone size: .; CDR3 protein: CASSPLAGPMTNNEQFF; CDR3 DNA: TGTGCCAGCAGCCCCCTAGCGGGCCCGATGACTAACAATGAGCAGTTCTTC
V gene: TRBV29-1; D gene: .; J gene: TRBJ2-2; clone size: .; CDR3 protein: CSVATENTGELFF; CDR3 DNA: TGCAGCGTTGCGACGGAGAACACCGGGGAGCTGTTTTTT
V gene: TRBV29-1; D gene: .; J gene: TRBJ2-7; clone size: .; CDR3 protein: CSVVWGTGEQYF; CDR3 DNA: TGCAGCGTTGTTTGGGGAACGGGCGAGCAGTACTTC
V gene: TRBV19; D gene: .; J gene: TRBJ1-5; clone size: few; CDR3 protein: CASSIRGSNQPQHF; CDR3 DNA: TGTGCCAGTAGTATTCGGGGGAGCAATCAGCCCCAGCATTTT
V gene: TRBV7-9; D gene: TRBD1; J gene: TRBJ1-2; clone size: .; CDR3 protein: CASSTTRQGRNGYTF; CDR3 DNA: TGTGCCAGCAGCACGACACGACAGGGTCGTAATGGCTACACCTTC
V gene: TRBV6-5; D gene: TRBD2; J gene: TRBJ2-3; clone size: many; CDR3 protein: CASSYSLATDTQYF; CDR3 DNA: TGTGCCAGCAGTTACTCACTAGCGACAGATACGCAGTATTTT
V gene: TRBV9; D gene: .; J gene: TRBJ2-1; clone size: .; CDR3 protein: CASSVSLGEQFF; CDR3 DNA: TGTGCCAGCAGCGTTTCACTCGGGGAGCAGTTCTTC
V gene: TRBV7-2; D gene: .; J gene: TRBJ1-5; clone size: .; CDR3 protein: CASSLDSGGNQPQHF; CDR3 DNA: TGTGCCAGCAGCTTGGACAGCGGAGGCAATCAGCCCCAGCATTTT
V gene: TRBV6-1; D gene: .; J gene: TRBJ2-7; clone size: many; CDR3 protein: CASSEAPGSGEQYF; CDR3 DNA: TGTGCCAGCAGTGAGGCTCCGGGCTCCGGAGAGCAGTACTTC
V gene: TRBV27; D gene: TRBD2; J gene: TRBJ2-4; clone size: few; CDR3 protein: CASSYGNPGGDIQYF; CDR3 DNA: TGTGCCAGCAGTTACGGTAACCCGGGGGGTGACATTCAGTACTTC
V gene: TRBV29-1; D gene: TRBD2; J gene: TRBJ2-7; clone size: .; CDR3 protein: CSVEASGRASEQYF; CDR3 DNA: TGCAGCGTTGAAGCTAGCGGGAGGGCTTCCGAGCAGTACTTC
V gene: TRBV5-6; D gene: .; J gene: TRBJ2-2; clone size: many; CDR3 protein: CASSLRSGNTGELFF; CDR3 DNA: TGTGCCAGCAGCTTGAGGTCGGGAAACACCGGGGAGCTGTTTTTT
V gene: TRBV5-8; D gene: TRBD2; J gene: TRBJ2-3; clone size: many; CDR3 protein: CASSLGSAGGDTQYF; CDR3 DNA: TGTGCCAGCAGCTTGGGCTCCGCGGGGGGGGATACGCAGTATTTT
V gene: TRBV7-9; D gene: .; J gene: TRBJ2-7; clone size: .; CDR3 protein: CASSSSRDRAVYERYF; CDR3 DNA: TGTGCCAGCAGCTCCAGTCGGGATAGGGCAGTCTACGAGCGGTACTTC
V gene: TRBV7-3; D gene: .; J gene: TRBJ1-1; clone size: .; CDR3 protein: CASSREGGGRTEAFF; CDR3 DNA: TGTGCCAGCAGCCGGGAAGGGGGAGGGAGGACTGAAGCTTTCTTT
V gene: TRBV20-1; D gene: TRBD1; J gene: TRBJ1-6; clone size: many; CDR3 protein: CSAISGQGRSPLHF; CDR3 DNA: TGCAGTGCTATTTCGGGACAGGGACGTTCACCCCTCCACTTT
V gene: TRBV9; D gene: .; J gene: TRBJ1-1; clone size: many; CDR3 protein: CASSGHKGPEAFF; CDR3 DNA: TGTGCCAGCAGCGGGCACAAGGGCCCTGAAGCTTTCTTT
V gene: TRBV7-2; D gene: .; J gene: TRBJ1-6; clone size: .; CDR3 protein: CASSLQQFLNSPLHF; CDR3 DNA: TGTGCCAGCAGCTTGCAACAGTTCCTTAATTCACCCCTCCACTTT
V gene: TRBV7-2; D gene: TRBD2; J gene: TRBJ2-2; clone size: .; CDR3 protein: CASSLNPSGVTGELFF; CDR3 DNA: TGTGCCAGCAGCTTAAACCCTAGCGGGGTCACCGGGGAGCTGTTTTTT